This T cell receptor beta chain was sequenced in a study of blood T cells in healthy people across ages. Notes on the study in general: Fewer expanded clones and more diversity marked long-lived versus aged donors.

The CDR3 loop spans 16 amino acids. Germline V CDR1 and CDR2: GTSNPN, SVGIG (reference sequence). Trimming cost V 1 base and J 8 bases; bases outside gene matches: 8. Note on this clonotype: Its antigen remains unidentified.

Then a second PCR, running about 7 to 11 cycles, was carried out with a sample-barcoded 5' primer and a J-beta primer mix. A template-switch adaptor with 12 random nucleotides tagged each cDNA molecule. Each sample yielded at least 3 million CDR3-containing paired-end reads. TCRdb reprocessed the 5' RACE reads with MiXCR, giving one entry per CDR3 protein. The repertoire has 500,000 to 700,000 distinct CDR3 sequences, approximately 30% of them found once; the top ten carry approximately 14%. The sample was blood. The V gene is TRBV30, the J gene TRBJ1-4; 12 bases line up with TRBD1. This sequence was found in a woman older than 75 in good health. CDR3 in amino acids: CAWSGGQGARGEKLFF. For the CDR3, the DNA is TGTGCCTGGAGTGGGGGACAGGGGGCGAGGGGGGAAAAACTGTTTTTT.